The entry that follows covers one T cell receptor beta chain sequence. Its antigen is currently not known. Nothing much larger sits one base from this clone, and base qualities are not available. The CDR3 measures 17 amino acids from cysteine to phenylalanine. The only DNA kept is the CDR3, 51 bases in frame from the first base. Germline trimming amounts to 3 bases on V and 2 bases on J, with 5 as the count of junction bases outside the gene matches. The germline V gene (reference sequence) yields SGHNT for CDR1 and YYREEE for CDR2. This sample is part of a study of control samples from healthy donors and cancer patients (dated by TCRdb to 2018 to 2020). To prepare the library, the immunoSEQ multiplex PCR assay was applied. TCRdb provides this immuneACCESS table in a form limited to in-frame rearrangements. Some clones are lacking; in checked studies, under half of them reflect an unresolved V gene, and why the rest are absent is not known. The sample table lists 100,000 to 130,000 clones, just under 85% of them with a count of one. Roughly 6.5% of the sample lies in the top ten.

The material sequenced was blood. This clonotype was obtained from a man younger than 35 in good health. The chain employs TRBV5-4 and TRBJ2-3; 14 central bases correspond to TRBD2. This receptor carries the CDR3 CASSSRLAGGVTDTQYF. DNA sequence: TGTGCCAGCAGCTCTAGACTAGCGGGGGGGGTCACAGATACGCAGTATTTT. The variable domain in full, with residues beyond the CDR3 obtained from the reference TRBV5-4 and TRBJ2-3 genes, is ETGVTQSPTHLIKTRGQQVTLRCSSQSGHNTVSWYQQALGQGPQFIFQYYREEENGRGNFPPRFSGLQFPNYSSELNVNALELDDSALYLCASSSRLAGGVTDTQYFGPGTRLTVL.